This TCR beta chain was documented in a study of CD8 T cells in Susac syndrome. RNA amounts of about 0.5 to 1 ug underwent reverse transcription with random hexamers. Across 54 Vbeta and 13 Jbeta, immunoSEQ multiplex PCR amplified TCR beta CDR3. TCRdb independently ran MiXCR on the immunoSEQ multiplex PCR reads; one entry per CDR3 protein. The sample records about 140,000 distinct CDR3 sequences, about 94% being singletons. CDR1 is LGHNA, CDR2 YNFKEQ, per germline. Trimming removed 5 bases from V and 2 bases from J, with 6 bases in between. CDR3 size: 12 residues. The TEMRA cells underwent FACS enrichment, while the CD8+ and CD4+ T cells underwent negative isolation.

The sequence derives from a human donor in good health. The rearrangement uses TRBV4-2 and TRBJ2-5; no reliable D call. Material: CD8+ T cells from PBMCs. CDR3 sequence reads: CASSSPQETQYF. For the CDR3, the DNA is TGTGCCAGCAGCAGCCCACAAGAGACCCAGTACTTC.